The entry below gives a single T cell receptor (beta chain) sequence along with its context. What this receptor recognizes is not known. No base qualities exist here, and no much larger clone lies one base off it. Genomic DNA was extracted from sorted cells for sequencing of the TCRbeta CDR3 region. The immunoSEQ Assay was used to sequence the TCRbeta CDR3 regions. TCRdb re-hosts the immuneACCESS table, in-frame sequences only. Its copies lack some clones; in the studies checked, an unresolved V gene accounts for under half of them, and the cause for the rest is not known. The sample table shows approximately 89,000 clones, and approximately 90% are seen once. The ten largest clones take up 0.25% to 0.35% of the sample. This sample was taken from a study of OX40 agonist ivuxolimab in advanced cancers. At the level of the whole study: Ivuxolimab was an agonistic, fully human IgG2 monoclonal antibody directed against OX40 (CD134), a costimulatory receptor. Partial responses were achieved by three dose-escalation patients, of whom one had hepatocellular carcinoma and two had cutaneous melanoma. In the dose-escalation cohort, around four fifths of patients were male, and the mean age was approximately 60 years with a range of roughly 20 to 80. Of the roughly 50 dose-escalation patients, hepatocellular carcinoma was present in 19, melanoma in roughly 15, renal cell carcinoma in 9 and head and neck cancer in 9. The purpose of peripheral TCRbeta sequencing was to test whether ivuxolimab changed TCR sequence diversity and led to clonal T-cell expansion. The paper describes the monotherapy dose-escalation part (N of about 47 patients) of the phase I trial of ivuxolimab. Patients were allowed to have had prior anti-PD-1, anti-PD-L1 or anti-CTLA-4 therapy, and around 40% of the dose-escalation patients had previously received checkpoint inhibitors. Intravenous ivuxolimab was administered to patients every 2 weeks at six dose levels: 0.01, 0.1, 0.3, 1.5, 3 and 10 mg/kg. Points the paper makes about the study in general: Low levels of normalized T-cell clonal expansion were also seen in some patients who did not respond. In the 0.1-3.0 mg/kg groups, partial responders had among the lowest normalized peripheral clonal expansion, particularly in CD8+ T cells. After ivuxolimab, expanded clones were on average more numerous among CD8+ T cells than among CD4+ T cells. The antigen specificity of the peripheral T cells that underwent clonal expansion was not determined. Clonal expansion of both CD4+ and CD8+ blood T cells was observed from baseline to week 6 at doses 0.1 to 3.0 mg/kg.

From the cysteine through the phenylalanine, the CDR3 covers 13 amino acids. Just CDR3 DNA is preserved here, 39 bases in frame from base 1. The germline V gene (reference sequence) sets CDR1 to MNHNY and CDR2 to SVGAGI. Trimming removed 11 bases from V and 3 bases from J, leaving 17 bases between the germline ends. Patients with a history of autoimmune disease or receiving systemic immunosuppression were excluded from the trial. Peripheral blood for TCR sequencing was drawn from every dose cohort at baseline, at cycle 4 day 1 and at cycle 7 day 1. Samples were obtained from an open-label, multicenter, first-in-human phase I dose-escalation trial of ivuxolimab. Adults with locally advanced or metastatic head and neck squamous cell, hepatocellular, melanoma or renal cell carcinoma were enrolled in the trial. Before TCR sequencing, CD4+ T cells and CD8+ T cells were sorted from peripheral blood as separate populations.

Recombination linked TRBV6-6 to TRBJ2-7, and perhaps TRBD2 as D gene, on 5 matching bases. This TCR derives from an adult with an advanced solid tumor such as melanoma, head and neck, liver or kidney cancer. Sequencing was performed on CD4+ or CD8+ T cells sorted from blood, taken in a trial of the OX40 agonist ivuxolimab. The DNA sequence is given as TGTGCCGGAGGCTCGGGCCGGGTCTACGAGCAGTACTTC. Its translation is CAGGSGRVYEQYF.